Below are 20 T cell receptor beta chains sequenced from a single sample in a study of naive and memory T cell subsets. The beta constant-region primer was an equimolar mix of two oligonucleotides covering TRBC1 and TRBC2. Four rounds of PCR amplified the ligated cDNA using nested alpha and beta constant-region primers plus SP2. Each CDR3 protein gets one entry after TCRdb re-called the UMI-ligation and nested PCR reads with MiXCR. This table has some 110,000 distinct CDR3 sequences, roughly 36% appearing once. Material for sequencing was central memory CD4+ T cells from blood. All receptors come from a human donor in good health.

The chain combines TRBV20-1 with TRBJ2-3; D not certain. The CDR3 runs 12 residues. The germline V and J ends were trimmed by 6 bases and 4 bases, with 11 bases remaining between them. CDR1 DFQATT and CDR2 SNEGSKA come from the germline V gene (reference sequence). The chain's CDR3 is CSAQLGPDTQYF. The CDR3 DNA follows: TGCAGTGCGCAGCTAGGGCCAGATACGCAGTATTTT.

This clonotype was counted at least ten times. This chain uses TRBV9 with TRBJ2-1; 7 nucleotides align to TRBD2. The CDR3 runs to 17 residues. Unmatched junction bases numbered 8, after V lost 0 bases and J lost 2 bases. CDR1 and CDR2 from the germline V gene are SGDLS and YYNGEE. The DNA for the CDR3 is TGTGCCAGCAGCGTAGATGGAGCGGGACGGACCTACAATGAGCAGTTCTTC. Translation gives CASSVDGAGRTYNEQFF.

The CDR3 protein is CASSFGGNIQYF. The CDR3 nucleotides are TGTGCCAGCAGTTTCGGGGGGAACATTCAGTACTTC. This rearrangement joins TRBV12-3 or TRBV12-4 to TRBJ2-4; TRBD2 aligns across 7 bases. The CDR3 spans 12 residues. Trimming took 3 bases from V and 7 from J; bases not matched to a gene: 0.

This clonotype was recorded a few times. V usage is TRBV7-2 and J usage is TRBJ2-3; D unclear. The CDR3 runs 12 residues. The V gene lost 5 bases and the J gene lost 5 bases, with 8 bases spanning the gap. Germline V lookup: CDR1 SGHTA, CDR2 FQGNSA. The CDR3 DNA follows: TGTGCCAGCAGCCAACAAGGAGATACGCAGTATTTT. As protein: CASSQQGDTQYF.

The gene calls are TRBV14 and TRBJ2-1, with D possibly matching TRBD2 (5 bases). CDR1 is SGHDN, CDR2 FVKESK, per germline. V lost 7 bases, J lost 5 bases, and 27 bases lay in between. The CDR3 spans 18 residues. CDR3 bases: TGTGCCAGCACCGCCTCCGGTGGTGGTAGCCGGAGGAACAATGAGCAGTTCTTC. Protein: CASTASGGGSRRNNEQFF.

The chain uses TRBV18 and TRBJ2-2, with D possibly TRBD1 on 6 matching bases. V lost 1 base, J lost 3 bases, and 15 bases lay in between. The germline gives CDR1 KGHSH, CDR2 LQKENI. There are 17 residues in the CDR3. The CDR3 sequence is CASSPRQGRFDTGELFF. DNA of the CDR3: TGTGCCAGCTCACCACGCCAGGGGCGCTTCGACACCGGGGAGCTGTTTTTT. Looking up the rest from reference TRBV18 and TRBJ2-2 gives the full variable domain: NAGVMQNPRHLVRRRGQEARLRCSPMKGHSHVYWYRQLPEEGLKFMVYLQKENIIDESGMPKERFSAEFPKEGPSILRIQQVVRGDSAAYFCASSPRQGRFDTGELFFGEGSRLTVL.

This sequence joins TRBV28 and TRBJ2-4; the match to TRBD1 covers 8 bases. V gave up 5 bases and J gave up 3 bases; unmatched junction bases: 6. Germline V gives CDR1 MDHEN, CDR2 SYDVKM. The CDR3 runs 15 residues. This CDR3 is CASSAQGAGKNIQYF. DNA for the CDR3: TGTGCCAGCAGTGCCCAGGGGGCGGGCAAAAACATTCAGTACTTC.

The chain recombines TRBV7-2 with TRBJ2-4, with D perhaps being TRBD1 or TRBD2 (5 bases each). This CDR3 is 14 amino acids long. V lost 2 bases to trimming and J lost 8 bases, with 13 bases between them. CDR1 is SGHTA, CDR2 FQGNSA, per germline. CDR3 in DNA: TGTGCCAGCAGCTTAAAGGCAGGGAGAGACATTCAGTACTTC. Translated: CASSLKAGRDIQYF.

This clonotype has a handful of counts. This chain connects TRBV20-1 to TRBJ2-5; weak D call: TRBD2 (5 bases). Germline V gives CDR1 DFQATT, CDR2 SNEGSKA (reference sequence). The CDR3 extends over 13 amino acids. The V and J ends lost 1 base and 1 base respectively, with 7 bases between them. CDR3 region: CSARGTPQETQYF. The CDR3 DNA reads as TGCAGTGCTAGAGGGACTCCCCAAGAGACCCAGTACTTC.

Ten or more counts support this clonotype. The rearrangement joins TRBV3-1 to TRBJ2-3; D ambiguous. The CDR3 length is 13 residues. V was shortened by 4 bases and J by 0 bases, with 5 bases between the two germline ends. CDR1 is LGHDT, CDR2 YNNKEL, per germline (reference sequence). The CDR3 loop is CASSLASTDTQYF. The CDR3 DNA follows: TGTGCCAGCAGCCTCGCTAGCACAGATACGCAGTATTTT.

This clonotype was found many times. The chain uses TRBV2 and TRBJ2-7, with 7 bases matching TRBD1. Germline CDR1 and CDR2: SNHLY and FYNNEI. The CDR3 length is 14 residues. V was clipped by 3 bases and J by 1 base; unmatched bases: 3. The CDR3 loop reads CASSDDRASYEQYF. The CDR3 nucleotides are TGTGCCAGCAGTGACGACAGGGCTTCCTACGAGCAGTACTTC.

The gene calls are TRBV5-1 and TRBJ2-4; D is ambiguous. The CDR3 runs 13 residues. V was trimmed by 0 bases and J by 5 bases, leaving 6 bases between them. Germline loops: CDR1 SGHRS, CDR2 YFSETQ. CDR3 nucleotide sequence: TGCGCCAGCAGCTTGGGAGATCAAAACATTCAGTACTTC. Its protein product is CASSLGDQNIQYF. Full variable domain (rest looked up from reference TRBV5-1 and TRBJ2-4): KAGVTQTPRYLIKTRGQQVTLSCSPISGHRSVSWYQQTPGQGLQFLFEYFSETQRNKGNFPGRFSGRQFSNSRSEMNVSTLELGDSALYLCASSLGDQNIQYFGAGTRLSVL.

CDR3 sequence (DNA): TGCGCCAGCAGCTCGGGGCAGACAGGAATCTCTGGAAACACCATATATTTT. Translating it yields CASSSGQTGISGNTIYF. The rearrangement links TRBV5-1 to TRBJ1-3, with D possibly TRBD1 on 6 matching bases. The V gene lost 3 bases and the J gene lost 0 bases, with 16 bases spanning the gap. CDR1 and CDR2 from the germline V gene are SGHRS and YFSETQ. CDR3 length equals 17 residues.

The V call is TRBV20-1, the J call TRBJ2-7, with 13 positions matching TRBD2. The V gene end was trimmed by 6 bases and the J gene end by 5 bases; junction bases not matched to a gene: 4. CDR1 and CDR2 (germline): DFQATT, SNEGSKA (reference sequence). CDR3 length: 13 residues. The CDR3 region is CSAWTSGSHEQYF. As DNA, the CDR3 is TGCAGTGCCTGGACTAGCGGGAGCCACGAGCAGTACTTC.

The chain has TRBV18 and TRBJ1-6; D unresolved. This CDR3 contains 15 residues. Per the germline V gene, CDR1 is KGHSH and CDR2 is LQKENI. Trimming left V 5 bases short and J 8 bases short, with 16 bases between. CDR3 amino acids: CASSFSGSGDSPLHF. The CDR3 DNA follows: TGTGCCAGCTCATTCTCCGGGTCCGGGGATTCACCCCTCCACTTT.

V is TRBV27 and J is TRBJ2-3; the D call may be TRBD1 or TRBD2 (5 bases each). The germline V gene encodes CDR1 MNHEY and CDR2 SMNVEV (reference sequence). The CDR3 consists of 15 residues. The germline V and J ends were trimmed by 5 bases and 4 bases, with 16 bases remaining between them. CDR3 protein: CASSDQGVWADTQYF. The CDR3 nucleotides are TGTGCCAGCAGTGACCAGGGAGTCTGGGCAGATACGCAGTATTTT.

The chain is built from TRBV28 and TRBJ2-5; D gene uncertain. Trimming removed 6 bases at V and 3 bases at J, with 8 bases between. This CDR3 spans 12 amino acids. Germline V lookup: CDR1 MDHEN, CDR2 SYDVKM. CDR3 sequence: CASRRWEETQYF. In nucleotides, the CDR3 is TGTGCCAGCAGAAGATGGGAAGAGACCCAGTACTTC.

The chain couples TRBV3-1 to TRBJ1-3, with D perhaps matching TRBD1 (6 bases). CDR1 LGHDT and CDR2 YNNKEL come from the germline V gene (reference sequence). The V end lost 4 bases, the J end lost 5 bases, and 9 bases lay between the germline ends. This CDR3 contains 13 residues. Here the CDR3 reads CASSPRGRNTIYF. The CDR3 DNA is TGTGCCAGCAGCCCCAGGGGAAGAAACACCATATATTTT.

The chain uses TRBV11-2 and TRBJ1-1, with D perhaps TRBD1 (6 bases). The CDR3 contains 19 residues. V was cut by 0 bases and J by 0 bases, with 20 bases left in between. Germline assignment: CDR1 SGHAT and CDR2 FQNNGV. In DNA form, the CDR3 reads TGTGCCAGCAGCTTAGATCTCAGGATCGACAGGCTTATGAACACTGAAGCTTTCTTT. Its protein product is CASSLDLRIDRLMNTEAFF.

The chain uses TRBV18 and TRBJ2-2, with unresolved D. V was clipped by 0 bases and J by 0 bases, with 5 bases between them. Germline V CDR1 and CDR2: KGHSH, LQKENI. The CDR3 length is 15 residues. For the CDR3, the DNA is TGTGCCAGCTCACCACCAGGAACGAACACCGGGGAGCTGTTTTTT. Residues: CASSPPGTNTGELFF.